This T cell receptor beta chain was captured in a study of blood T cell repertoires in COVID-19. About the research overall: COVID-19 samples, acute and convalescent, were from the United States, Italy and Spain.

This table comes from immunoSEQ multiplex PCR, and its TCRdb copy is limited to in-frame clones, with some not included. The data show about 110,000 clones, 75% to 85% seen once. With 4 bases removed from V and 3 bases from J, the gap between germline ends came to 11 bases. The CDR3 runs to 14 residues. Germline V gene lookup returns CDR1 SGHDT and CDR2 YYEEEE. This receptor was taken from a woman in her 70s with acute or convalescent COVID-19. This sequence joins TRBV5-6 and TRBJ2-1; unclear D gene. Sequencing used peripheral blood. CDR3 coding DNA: TGTGCCAGCAGCCTACCTAACTTCTACAATGAGCAGTTCTTC. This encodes CASSLPNFYNEQFF.